This T cell receptor beta chain was obtained from a study of T cell responses to AZD1222 COVID-19 vaccine. Study results and limitations: Donors were largely white British and mainly female; clonal diversity was possibly underestimated.

The repertoire was sequenced with immunoSEQ multiplex PCR; TCRdb's copy has only in-frame clones and lacks some. This sample has about 79,000 clones, with approximately 90% found just once. Germline CDR1 is MDHEN and CDR2 is SYDVKM. The CDR3 is 15 amino acids. Trimming removed 8 bases from V and 5 bases from J, with 22 bases in between. This clone was seen once. Its specificity is not known. This TCR was sampled from an adult in good health. This specimen was peripheral blood, taken on day 0 of MenACWY control vaccination. The rearrangement links TRBV28 to TRBJ2-7; D ambiguous. The CDR3: CASCLGGVMNDEQYF. The CDR3 region has the DNA TGTGCCAGCTGCCTCGGCGGCGTGATGAACGACGAGCAGTACTTC. Supplemented by reference TRBV28 and TRBJ2-7, the full variable domain reads DVKVTQSSRYLVKRTGEKVFLECVQDMDHENMFWYRQDPGLGLRLIYFSYDVKMKEKGDIPEGYSVSREKKERFSLILESASTNQTSMYLCASCLGGVMNDEQYFGPGTRLTVT.